Here is one T cell receptor (beta chain) with its context. What it binds is not known. The data originate from a study of T cell repertoires in cytomegalovirus infection. TCRdb ran MiXCR on the reads and lists one entry per CDR3 protein. Counted here are about 830,000 distinct CDR3 sequences, approximately 32% occurring once; the ten biggest clones make up 9.5% to 15%. This clonotype was obtained from a human donor in good health (CMV status not recorded). Some clones in this sample may be carry-over from other donors' samples. Sequences were derived from cultured CD8+ T cells from PBMCs, sampled from culture after CMV antigen stimulation.

DNA of the CDR3: TGTGCCAGCATCCCAGGGAGGTATTTGGAGCCCCCACATTTT. This translates into CASIPGRYLEPPHF. The chain uses TRBV6-1 and TRBJ1-5; D possibly corresponds to TRBD1 (5 bases). The CDR3 has 14 residues. The germline CDR1 and CDR2 sequences are MNHNS and SASEGT. V was pared by 7 bases and J by 16 bases, with 26 bases between.